This T cell receptor beta chain was recorded in a study of T-cell memory formation after mild COVID-19. Findings and caveats of the study: Memory sampled before infection contained some responding clones, suggesting cross-reactive memory joined. The study found balanced CD4/CD8 in clones contracting day 15 to 85 and a CD4+ lean in later expanders. Contracting CD8+ clones were enriched in EMRA, CD4+ mainly in CM and EM.

UMIs and sample barcodes were carried by the TCR alpha and TCR beta cDNA libraries that 5'RACE produced using constant-segment primers. TCRdb called the 5' RACE reads again in MiXCR, with one record for every CDR3 protein. The sample records around 180,000 distinct CDR3 sequences, approximately 17% being singletons. The germline V and J ends were trimmed by 6 bases and 4 bases, with 12 bases remaining between them. The length of the CDR3 is 13 residues. Germline loops: CDR1 MNHEY, CDR2 SVGAGI. In the case of this clonotype: Its specificity is not known.

The sequenced sample was PBMCs or a T cell subset sorted from them (not recorded which). This chain links TRBV6-5 with TRBJ1-2, with D unclear. This receptor was identified in a man aged 18 to 29 who had mild COVID-19 (a few samples of this study predate the infection). Cell type and time point are not known. The CDR3 protein is CASRETRSYGYTF. The CDR3, as DNA: TGTGCCAGCAGGGAGACACGGAGCTATGGCTACACCTTC.